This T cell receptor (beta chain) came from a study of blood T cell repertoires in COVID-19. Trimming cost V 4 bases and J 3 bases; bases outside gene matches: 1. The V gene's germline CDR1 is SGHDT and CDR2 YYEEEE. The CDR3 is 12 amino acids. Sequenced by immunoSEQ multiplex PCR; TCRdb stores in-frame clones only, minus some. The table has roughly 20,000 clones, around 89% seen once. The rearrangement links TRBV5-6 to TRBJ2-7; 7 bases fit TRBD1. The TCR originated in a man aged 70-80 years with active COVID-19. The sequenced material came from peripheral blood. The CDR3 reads CASSAGGYEQYF. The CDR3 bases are TGTGCCAGCAGCGCAGGGGGCTACGAGCAGTACTTC.